This T cell receptor (beta chain) was documented in a study of T cells in Graves' hyperthyroidism and ophthalmopathy. RNA transcripts served as the template for amplifying TCR beta CDR3 regions. The TCR CDR3 first-round RT-PCR relied on the HTBI primer set. TCRdb ran MiXCR on the multiplex PCR reads and lists one entry per CDR3 protein. The sample has more than 300,000 distinct CDR3 sequences; 13% are singletons. This clonotype was picked up many times. The CDR3 runs 16 residues. Germline V lookup: CDR1 MNHEY, CDR2 SVGAGI. Germline trimming cut 4 bases from V and 4 bases from J; bases unmatched to any gene: 7. When ophthalmopathy did not progress within 18 months, Graves' hyperthyroidism was considered stable.

The TCR comes from a young woman with Graves' hyperthyroidism. The sequenced sample consisted of blood. The chain recombines TRBV6-5 with TRBJ2-1; 10 nucleotides line up with TRBD1. DNA for the CDR3: TGTGCCAGCAGTTCCCTGGGACAGGGGATATACAATGAGCAGTTCTTC. Translating gives CASSSLGQGIYNEQFF.